This TCR beta chain was found in a study of cytomegalovirus exposure and HLA in healthy donors. Study results and limitations: According to a subsequent analysis, TCR clusters identified in the first cohort showed a tendency to co-occur across the approximately 120 validation repertoires. According to reports, the classifier identified cytomegalovirus status with high specificity and sensitivity. Researchers catalogued under 200 TCR beta chains as cytomegalovirus-associated.

TCRdb's copy holds only in-frame clones and misses some; the assay was immunoSEQ multiplex PCR. The repertoire holds about 250,000 clones, with roughly nine tenths as singletons. About this clone: As yet, its antigen is unknown.

Between the trimmed V and J ends, which lost 0 bases and 0 bases, there was a span of 22 bases. Germline V gene lookup returns CDR1 SGDLS and CDR2 YYNGEE. The CDR3 is made up of 20 amino acids. The gene calls are TRBV9 and TRBJ1-3; D ambiguous. This clonotype originated in a man between 18 and 35 years old in good health and CMV-seropositive. Sequencing was done on a sample of PBMCs. CDR3: CASSVGDVRAVSASGNTIYF. CDR3 coding DNA: TGTGCCAGCAGCGTAGGGGATGTGAGGGCAGTATCTGCCTCTGGAAACACCATATATTTT. The full variable domain, with the rest looked up from reference TRBV9 and TRBJ1-3, is DSGVTQTPKHLITATGQRVTLRCSPRSGDLSVYWYQQSLDQGLQFLIQYYNGEERAKGNILERFSAQQFPDLHSELNLSSLELGDSALYFCASSVGDVRAVSASGNTIYFGEGSWLTVV.